The clone carrying this TCR beta chain was recorded at least ten times. Antigen unknown. The data originate from a study of T cell repertoires in cytomegalovirus infection. About the research overall: HLA-B-restricted CMV epitopes that are well studied, plus recently identified HLA-C-restricted ones, were used by the study. Indicated by public TCR beta signatures were CMV infection and matching HLA type. Study outcomes and limitations: Carriers of CMV and the relevant HLA type were discriminated by public TCR beta frequency. CMV-specific TCR beta clonotypes restricted by HLA-C dominated the ex vivo response.

From the reads, TCRdb called clonotypes with MiXCR, one entry per CDR3 protein. The profile shows hundreds of thousands of distinct CDR3 sequences, roughly 43% of them singletons. J lost 5 bases, V lost 3 bases, and 9 bases had no gene match. Germline CDR1 is SGHTA and CDR2 is FQGNSA. CDR3 size: 17 residues. Sample: cultured PBMCs, taken from culture after CMV antigen stimulation. V usage is TRBV7-2 and J usage is TRBJ2-7; 14 nucleotides line up with TRBD2. The receptor was isolated from a human donor in good health (CMV status not recorded). Some clones in this sample may be carry-over from other donors' samples. CDR3 region: CASSFHPRLAGGHEQYF. The CDR3 coding sequence is TGTGCCAGCAGCTTTCACCCCCGACTAGCGGGAGGGCACGAGCAGTACTTC.